The 2 T cell receptor beta chains given below trace back to one sample, sequenced in a study of blood T cell repertoires in COVID-19. Generated by immunoSEQ multiplex PCR, the TCRdb table keeps only in-frame clones and is missing some. The sample lists some 310,000 clones, about nine tenths occurring once. The sample taken for sequencing was peripheral blood. These receptor sequences come from a man aged 50 to 59 with active or convalescent COVID-19.

The chain joins TRBV7-3 to TRBJ2-7; D may be TRBD1 (5 bases). V dropped 5 bases and J dropped 1 base, with 15 bases sitting between them. CDR1 is SGHTA and CDR2 is FQGTGA in the germline V gene. There are 15 residues in the CDR3. The chain's CDR3 is CASSPGATISYEQYF. For the CDR3, the DNA is TGTGCCAGCAGCCCTGGGGCGACAATTTCCTACGAGCAGTACTTC.

CDR3 sequence reads: CASSLEQTYGYTF. CDR3 DNA: TGTGCCAGCAGCTTGGAACAGACCTATGGCTACACCTTC. This sequence joins TRBV5-5 and TRBJ1-2; D remains unclear. The CDR3 is 13 residues long. Trimming left V 0 bases short and J 4 bases short, with 7 bases between. Per the germline V gene, CDR1 is SGHKS and CDR2 is YYEKEE (reference sequence).